This is a list of T cell receptor beta chains from one sample in a study of identical twins. MiXCR, applied by TCRdb to the 5' RACE reads, yields one record per CDR3 protein. The table includes roughly 350,000 distinct CDR3 sequences, 7% to 9.5% detected once. The sample comprised naive T cells sorted from blood. These receptors all come from a woman aged 45-59 years in good health. The CDR3 runs from the conserved cysteine through the conserved F or W. The D gene is left open where the match is weak. Clone size is given for some rows only: seen once, a few or many times, or a class if the clone is expanded.

V gene,clone size,J gene,D gene,CDR3 protein,CDR3 DNA
TRBV10-2,.,TRBJ1-5,TRBD1,CATGQANQPQHF,TGCGCCACCGGACAGGCCAATCAGCCCCAGCATTTT
TRBV12-3/TRBV12-4,.,TRBJ2-1,TRBD2,CASSRQGGLAGGLNEQFF,TGTGCCAGCAGTAGACAGGGAGGACTAGCGGGAGGGTTGAATGAGCAGTTCTTC
TRBV19,.,TRBJ2-1,.,CASSIVSSRRGNEQFF,TGTGCCAGTAGTATAGTCAGCTCGAGACGGGGGAATGAGCAGTTCTTC
TRBV2,few,TRBJ2-2,TRBD1,CASGVRTGNTGELFF,TGTGCCAGCGGCGTCCGGACAGGGAACACCGGGGAGCTGTTTTTT
TRBV4-2,few,TRBJ2-7,TRBD2,CASSPIAGGTYEQYF,TGTGCCAGCAGCCCGATAGCGGGAGGGACCTACGAGCAGTACTTC
TRBV4-1,.,TRBJ1-4,TRBD1,CASSQVLGQGDEKLFF,TGCGCCAGCAGCCAAGTACTGGGACAGGGGGACGAAAAACTGTTTTTT
TRBV25-1,.,TRBJ2-7,.,CASSATGGAGSYEQYF,TGTGCCAGCAGTGCTACAGGGGGGGCGGGATCCTACGAGCAGTACTTC
TRBV11-2,.,TRBJ2-7,.,CASSLDWTIYEQYF,TGTGCCAGCAGCTTAGACTGGACTATCTACGAGCAGTACTTC
TRBV6-6,many,TRBJ2-1,.,CASSYPPGGKANEQFF,TGTGCCAGCAGTTACCCCCCTGGCGGGAAGGCCAATGAGCAGTTCTTC
TRBV29-1,.,TRBJ1-2,.,CSVEDTGLRGYTF,TGCAGCGTTGAAGATACGGGGCTAAGGGGCTACACCTTC
TRBV27,.,TRBJ1-2,.,CASSPDRSARGYTF,TGTGCCAGCAGTCCCGACCGGAGCGCGAGGGGCTACACCTTC
TRBV20-1,many,TRBJ2-1,.,CSARALGPYNEQFF,TGCAGTGCTAGGGCGCTAGGGCCTTACAATGAGCAGTTCTTC
TRBV12-3/TRBV12-4,.,TRBJ2-1,.,CASSLGQGKFF,TGTGCCAGCAGTTTAGGTCAGGGAAAGTTCTTC
TRBV7-9,.,TRBJ2-1,.,CASSRTVIEQFF,TGTGCCAGCAGCCGCACGGTGATTGAGCAGTTCTTC
TRBV29-1,.,TRBJ1-5,.,CSASAGNQPQHF,TGCAGCGCCTCTGCGGGGAATCAGCCCCAGCATTTT
TRBV14,many,TRBJ2-2,.,CASSERFTGELFF,TGTGCCAGCAGCGAGCGGTTCACCGGGGAGCTGTTTTTT